This TCR beta chain was captured in a study of T cells after somatic rescue of genetic block (dated by TCRdb to the early 2020s). Concerning the study at large: What the study looked at was long-term robustness, specifically in a T-cell system that came about through somatic rescue of a genetic block in T-cell development.

This clone was seen a single time. The target of this receptor is not known. Within one base of it there is no much larger clone, and no base qualities were kept. Library prep was done by the immunoSEQ multiplex PCR assay. TCRdb stores this immuneACCESS table with in-frame sequences only. Part of the clones is absent; in the studies checked, under half of the shortfall reflects unresolved V genes, and no reason is known for the rest. The sample has roughly 14,000 clones on record, under 75% of them singletons. The ten largest make up about 14% of the sample. Per the germline V gene, WSHSY is the CDR1 and SAAADI is the CDR2. Inclusive of the bounding cysteine and phenylalanine, the CDR3 is 11 residues long. Left in the record is the CDR3 DNA by itself, 33 bases read in frame from the first base. V sheds 4 bases and J sheds 4 bases, leaving 5 bases between their ends.

The receptor was isolated from a boy aged 5-17 years. The sample taken for sequencing was peripheral blood mononuclear cells (PBMCs). Recombination connected TRBV10-2 to TRBJ2-7; no D segment can be confidently identified. This receptor has the CDR3 CASSAPYEQYF. The DNA is TGCGCCAGCAGTGCTCCTTACGAGCAGTACTTC.